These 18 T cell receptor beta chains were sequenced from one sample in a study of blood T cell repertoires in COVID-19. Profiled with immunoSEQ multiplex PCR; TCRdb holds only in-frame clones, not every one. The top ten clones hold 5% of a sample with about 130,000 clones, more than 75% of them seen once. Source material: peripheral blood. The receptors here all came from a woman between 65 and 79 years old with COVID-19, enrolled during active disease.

The CDR3 region has the DNA TGTGCCAGCAGCGCGGGACTAGCGGAAACGATACGCACAGATACGCAGTATTTT. Translation: CASSAGLAETIRTDTQYF. This chain joins TRBV11-2 and TRBJ2-3; 11 bases align to TRBD2. Germline loops: CDR1 SGHAT, CDR2 FQNNGV. V lost 5 bases and J lost 1; bases outside the gene matches: 11. The CDR3 has 18 amino acids.

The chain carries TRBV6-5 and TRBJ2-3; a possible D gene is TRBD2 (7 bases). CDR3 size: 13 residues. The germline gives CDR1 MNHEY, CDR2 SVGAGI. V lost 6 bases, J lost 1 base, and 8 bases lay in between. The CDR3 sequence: CASRRGRTDTQYF. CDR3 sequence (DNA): TGTGCCAGCAGGCGGGGGCGCACAGATACGCAGTATTTT.

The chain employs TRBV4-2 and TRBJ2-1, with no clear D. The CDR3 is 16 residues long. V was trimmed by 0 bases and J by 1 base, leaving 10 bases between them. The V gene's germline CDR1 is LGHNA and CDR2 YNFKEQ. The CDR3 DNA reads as TGTGCCAGCAGCCAAGAGTTGTTGCAGTCCTACAATGAGCAGTTCTTC. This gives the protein CASSQELLQSYNEQFF.

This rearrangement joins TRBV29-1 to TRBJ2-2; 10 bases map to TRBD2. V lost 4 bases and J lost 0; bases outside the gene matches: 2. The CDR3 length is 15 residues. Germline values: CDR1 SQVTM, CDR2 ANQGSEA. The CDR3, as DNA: TGCAGCGTTGCTAGCGGGGGCGCGAACACCGGGGAGCTGTTTTTT. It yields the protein CSVASGGANTGELFF.

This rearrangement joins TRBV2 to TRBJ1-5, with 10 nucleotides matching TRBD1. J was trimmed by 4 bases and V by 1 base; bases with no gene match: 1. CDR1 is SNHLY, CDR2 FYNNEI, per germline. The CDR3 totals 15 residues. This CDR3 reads CASSEGQGANQPQHF. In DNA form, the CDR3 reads TGTGCCAGCAGTGAAGGACAGGGGGCTAATCAGCCCCAGCATTTT.

CDR3 sequence reads: CASSSDRGYEQYF. The CDR3 DNA reads as TGCGCCAGCAGCTCGGACAGGGGCTACGAGCAGTACTTC. V gene TRBV5-1 combines with J gene TRBJ2-7; 9 bases are shared with TRBD1. This CDR3 has 13 amino acids. CDR1 is SGHRS, CDR2 YFSETQ, per germline. The V gene end was trimmed by 3 bases and the J gene end by 3 bases; junction bases not matched to a gene: 1.

CDR3 coding DNA: TGTGCCAGCTCGGGTGCCGGCGACACTGAAGCTTTCTTT. Protein product: CASSGAGDTEAFF. The chain couples TRBV2 to TRBJ1-1; no clear D gene. CDR1 is SNHLY, CDR2 FYNNEI, per germline. The germline V and J ends were trimmed by 8 bases and 3 bases, with 13 bases remaining between them. This CDR3 is 13 amino acids long.

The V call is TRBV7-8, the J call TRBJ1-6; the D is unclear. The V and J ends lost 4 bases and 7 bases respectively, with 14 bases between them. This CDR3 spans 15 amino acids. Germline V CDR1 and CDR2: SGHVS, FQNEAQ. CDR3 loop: CASSSLAVPNSPLHF. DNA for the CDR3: TGTGCCAGCAGCTCCCTGGCAGTGCCCAATTCACCCCTCCACTTT.

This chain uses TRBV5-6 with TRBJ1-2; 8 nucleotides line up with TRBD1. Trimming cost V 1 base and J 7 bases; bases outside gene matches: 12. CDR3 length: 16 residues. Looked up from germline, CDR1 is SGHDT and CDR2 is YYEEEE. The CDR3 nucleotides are TGTGCCAGCAGCTTGTACCTATCAGGGGGCGGTGTTGGCTACACCTTC. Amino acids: CASSLYLSGGGVGYTF.

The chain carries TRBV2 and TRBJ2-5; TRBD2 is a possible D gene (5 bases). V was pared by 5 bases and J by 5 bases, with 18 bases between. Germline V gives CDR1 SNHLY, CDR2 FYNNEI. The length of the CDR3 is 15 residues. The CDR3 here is CASSLRARSAETQYF. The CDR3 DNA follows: TGTGCCAGCAGTCTGCGGGCCAGGTCTGCGGAGACCCAGTACTTC.

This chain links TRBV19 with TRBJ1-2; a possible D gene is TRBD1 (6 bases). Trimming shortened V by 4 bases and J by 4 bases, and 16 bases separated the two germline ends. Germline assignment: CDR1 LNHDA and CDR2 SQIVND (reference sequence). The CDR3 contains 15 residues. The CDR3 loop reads CASSTVDSGVYGYTF. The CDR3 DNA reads TGTGCCAGTAGTACGGTGGACAGTGGGGTCTATGGCTACACCTTC.

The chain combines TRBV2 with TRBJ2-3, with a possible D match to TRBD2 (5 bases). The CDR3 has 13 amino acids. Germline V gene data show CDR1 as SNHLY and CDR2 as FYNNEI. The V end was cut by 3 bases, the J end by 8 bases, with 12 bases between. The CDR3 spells CASSDPGMPTQYF. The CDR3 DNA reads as TGTGCCAGCAGTGATCCGGGGATGCCTACGCAGTATTTT.

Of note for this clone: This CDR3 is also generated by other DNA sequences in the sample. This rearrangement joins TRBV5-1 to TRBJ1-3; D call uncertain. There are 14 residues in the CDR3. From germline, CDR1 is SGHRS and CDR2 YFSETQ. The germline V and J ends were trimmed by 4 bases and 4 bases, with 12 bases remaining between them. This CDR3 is CASSPGSSGNTIYF. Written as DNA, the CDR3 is TGCGCCAGCAGCCCCGGTTCGAGCGGAAACACCATATATTTT.

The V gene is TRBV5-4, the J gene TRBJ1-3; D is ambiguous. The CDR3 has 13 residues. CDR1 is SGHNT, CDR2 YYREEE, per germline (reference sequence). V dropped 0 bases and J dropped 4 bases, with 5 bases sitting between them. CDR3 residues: CASSLERGNTIYF. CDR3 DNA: TGTGCCAGCAGCTTGGAGAGGGGAAACACCATATATTTT.

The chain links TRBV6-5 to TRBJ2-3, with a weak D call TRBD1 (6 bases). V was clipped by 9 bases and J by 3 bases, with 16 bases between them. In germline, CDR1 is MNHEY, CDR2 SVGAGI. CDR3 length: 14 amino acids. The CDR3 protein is CASSQFQGTDTQYF. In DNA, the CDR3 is TGTGCCAGTTCTCAATTCCAGGGGACAGATACGCAGTATTTT.

DNA of the CDR3: TGTGCCAGCAGCCAAGTCCCAGCGGGGGGACAAGGTGAGCAGTTCTTC. Protein product: CASSQVPAGGQGEQFF. The V call is TRBV14, the J call TRBJ2-1, with TRBD2 matching over 9 bases. The CDR3 covers 16 residues. With 1 base clipped from V and 9 bases from J, the junction kept 10 bases outside the gene matches. Germline V gene lookup returns CDR1 SGHDN and CDR2 FVKESK.

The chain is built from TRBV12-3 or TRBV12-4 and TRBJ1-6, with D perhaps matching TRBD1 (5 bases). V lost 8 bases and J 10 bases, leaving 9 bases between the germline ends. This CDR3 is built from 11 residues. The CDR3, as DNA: TGTGCCAGCGGGGGGGTCTCACCCCTCCACTTT. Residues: CASGGVSPLHF.

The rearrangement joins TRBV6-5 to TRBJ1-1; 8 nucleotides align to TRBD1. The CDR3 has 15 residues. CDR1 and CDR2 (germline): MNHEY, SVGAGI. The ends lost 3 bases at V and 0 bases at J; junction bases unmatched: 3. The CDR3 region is CASSYQQGVNTEAFF. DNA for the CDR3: TGTGCCAGCAGTTATCAACAGGGGGTGAACACTGAAGCTTTCTTT.